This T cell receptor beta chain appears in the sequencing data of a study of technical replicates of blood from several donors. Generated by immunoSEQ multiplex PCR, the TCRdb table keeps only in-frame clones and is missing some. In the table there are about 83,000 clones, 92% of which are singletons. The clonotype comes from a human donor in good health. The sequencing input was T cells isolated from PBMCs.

CDR3 sequence: CASSRLAGAENEQFF. CDR3 sequence (DNA): TGTGCCAGCAGCCGACTAGCGGGAGCGGAGAATGAGCAGTTCTTC. The rearrangement uses TRBV6-4 and TRBJ2-1; 12 bases are shared with TRBD2. J was trimmed by 7 bases and V by 6 bases; bases with no gene match: 7. The CDR3 consists of 15 residues. Germline CDR1 MRHNA, CDR2 SNTAGT.